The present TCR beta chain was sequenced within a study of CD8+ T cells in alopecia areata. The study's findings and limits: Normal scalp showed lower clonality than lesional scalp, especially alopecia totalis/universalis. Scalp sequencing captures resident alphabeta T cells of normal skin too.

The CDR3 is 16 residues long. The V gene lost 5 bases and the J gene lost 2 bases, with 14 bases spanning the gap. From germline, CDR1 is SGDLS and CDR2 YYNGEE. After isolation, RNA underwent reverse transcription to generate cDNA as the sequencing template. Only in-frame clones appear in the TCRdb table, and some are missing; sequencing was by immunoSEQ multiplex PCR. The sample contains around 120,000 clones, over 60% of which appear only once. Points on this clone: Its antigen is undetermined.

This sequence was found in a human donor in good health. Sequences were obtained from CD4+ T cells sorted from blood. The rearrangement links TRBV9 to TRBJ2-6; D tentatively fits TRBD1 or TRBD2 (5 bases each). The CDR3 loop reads CASSATEGTGANVLTF. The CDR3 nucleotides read TGTGCCAGCAGTGCAACCGAGGGGACTGGGGCCAACGTCCTGACTTTC.